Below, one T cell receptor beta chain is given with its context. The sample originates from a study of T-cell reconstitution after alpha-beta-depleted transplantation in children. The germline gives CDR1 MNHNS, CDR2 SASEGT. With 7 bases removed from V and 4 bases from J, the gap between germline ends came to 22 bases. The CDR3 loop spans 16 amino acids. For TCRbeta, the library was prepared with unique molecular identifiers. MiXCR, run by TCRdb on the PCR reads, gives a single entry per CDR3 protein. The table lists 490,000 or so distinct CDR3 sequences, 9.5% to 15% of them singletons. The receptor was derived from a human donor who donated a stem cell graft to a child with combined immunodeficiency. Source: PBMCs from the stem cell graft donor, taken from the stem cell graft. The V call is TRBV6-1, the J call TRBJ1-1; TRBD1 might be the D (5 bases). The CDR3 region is CASTPFGGVMRTEAFF. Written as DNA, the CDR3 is TGTGCCAGCACGCCTTTCGGGGGGGTGATGCGCACTGAAGCTTTCTTT.